Listed below are T cell receptor beta chains from one sample, sequenced in a study of cytomegalovirus exposure and HLA in healthy donors. The repertoire was sequenced with immunoSEQ multiplex PCR; TCRdb's copy has only in-frame clones and lacks some. Of 150,000 to 200,000 clones listed, 65% to 85% are singletons. Sequenced: PBMCs. The source is a woman aged 45 to 65 in good health and CMV-seropositive. CDR3s include the opening cysteine and the closing phenylalanine or tryptophan. A D gene is named only where the DNA matches it firmly. Not every row has a clone size; where given, it reads once, few, many or a size class.

TRBJ2-3	few	TRBD2	TRBV30	CAWNGGATDTQYF	TGTGCCTGGAACGGGGGGGCCACAGATACGCAGTATTTT
TRBJ2-3	-	TRBD2	TRBV27	CASSSGLAGMVDTQYF	TGTGCCAGCAGTTCGGGACTAGCGGGAATGGTAGATACGCAGTATTTT
TRBJ1-2	-	TRBD1	TRBV5-8	CASSLPGTDYGYTF	TGTGCCAGCAGCCTGCCCGGGACAGACTATGGCTACACCTTC
TRBJ2-7	-	TRBD2	TRBV11-2	CASSAPGRASHEQYF	TGTGCCAGCAGCGCTCCCGGGAGGGCCTCCCACGAGCAGTACTTC
TRBJ1-5	-	TRBD1	TRBV6-1	CASREGTANQPQHF	TGTGCCAGCAGGGAGGGGACAGCTAATCAGCCCCAGCATTTT
TRBJ2-1	-	-	TRBV5-4	CASQSLADSYNEQFF	TGTGCCAGCCAGTCCCTGGCGGACTCCTACAATGAGCAGTTCTTC
TRBJ2-7	-	TRBD1	TRBV5-1	CASSSRPGQGNYEQYF	TGCGCCAGCAGCTCTAGGCCGGGACAGGGCAACTACGAGCAGTACTTC
TRBJ2-7	few	-	TRBV7-3	CASSLAGTSYEQYF	TGTGCCAGCAGCTTAGCAGGGACATCCTACGAGCAGTACTTC
TRBJ2-2	-	-	TRBV29-1	CSVEATGELFF	TGCAGCGTTGAGGCTACCGGGGAGCTGTTTTTT
TRBJ1-2	-	-	TRBV7-8	CASSLVAGVDYGYTF	TGTGCCAGCAGCTTAGTAGCAGGGGTTGACTATGGCTACACCTTC
TRBJ2-1	-	-	TRBV7-3	CASSFTSFREQFF	TGTGCCAGCAGCTTCACTAGCTTTAGGGAGCAGTTCTTC